What follows is one T cell receptor (beta chain) and its context. Primers: 60 Vbeta forward and 13 Jbeta reverse. Only in-frame clones appear in the TCRdb table, and some are missing; sequencing was by immunoSEQ multiplex PCR. The sample comprises some 200,000 clones, around three quarters of which are singletons, and about 0.63% rests with the top ten. This record comes from a study of cytomegalovirus exposure and HLA in healthy donors. Trimming removed 5 bases from V and 7 bases from J; junction bases left unmatched: 6. The CDR3 totals 14 residues. Germline values: CDR1 SGHNT, CDR2 YYREEE (reference sequence).

The receptor was isolated from a boy between 10 and 17 years old in good health and CMV-seronegative. Specimen: PBMCs. J is TRBJ2-1 and V is TRBV5-4; 10 nucleotides agree with TRBD1. The CDR3 sequence is CASSSRQGANEQFF. The DNA of the CDR3 is TGTGCCAGCAGTTCTAGACAGGGGGCAAATGAGCAGTTCTTC.